The rows below give T cell receptor beta chains drawn from one sample of a study of human T cells and chemical hapten exposure. TCRdb independently ran MiXCR on the RACE reads; one entry per CDR3 protein. The sample shows some 190,000 distinct CDR3 sequences, around 22% of them seen only once. This material consisted of whole blood, taken in connection with sensitization to the hapten diphenylcyclopropenone (DPC). The receptors originated from a woman aged 45 to 65 with alopecia areata. Some clones in this sample may be carry-over from other donors' samples. Both conserved end residues are part of each CDR3. A D gene is named only where the DNA matches it firmly. Rows give clone size only sometimes, using once, few, many, or a class for an expanded clone.

>TRBJ2-3|many|NA|TRBV2
CASRGRGSTDTQYF
TGTGCCAGCAGGGGACGAGGGAGCACAGATACGCAGTATTTT
>TRBJ2-1|few|TRBD2|TRBV10-3
CAISEGTSGSNEQFF
TGTGCCATCAGTGAGGGGACTAGCGGGAGTAATGAGCAGTTCTTC
>TRBJ1-5|few|NA|TRBV6-2/TRBV6-3
CASSWHPQPQHF
TGTGCCAGCAGTTGGCACCCTCAGCCCCAGCATTTT
>TRBJ2-7|NA|NA|TRBV2
CASSLAFSSYEQYF
TGTGCCAGCAGTTTAGCGTTTAGCTCCTACGAGCAGTACTTC
>TRBJ2-5|once|NA|TRBV5-1
CASSLVFGETQYF
TGCGCCAGCAGCTTGGTATTTGGAGAGACCCAGTACTTC
>TRBJ1-1|NA|NA|TRBV25-1
CASSEGSGDRHTEAFF
TGTGCCAGCAGTGAGGGGTCAGGGGATAGGCACACTGAAGCTTTCTTT
>TRBJ1-5|NA|NA|TRBV20-1
CSATLGSNQPQHF
TGCAGTGCTACCCTAGGAAGCAATCAGCCCCAGCATTTT
>TRBJ2-2|many|NA|TRBV5-1
CASSSRQGGTGELFF
TGCGCCAGCAGCTCCAGACAGGGAGGGACCGGGGAGCTGTTTTTT
>TRBJ2-7|few|TRBD2|TRBV7-8
CASSPRGAGAYEQYF
TGTGCCAGCAGCCCCCGGGGCGCGGGAGCCTACGAGCAGTACTTC
>TRBJ1-5|large|NA|TRBV20-1
CSAHPGGNNQPQHF
TGCAGTGCCCATCCGGGGGGGAACAATCAGCCCCAGCATTTT
>TRBJ2-3|many|NA|TRBV15
CATSTSRTDTQYF
TGTGCCACCAGTACGAGCCGCACAGATACGCAGTATTTT
>TRBJ2-1|few|TRBD2|TRBV5-1
CASTRSTSGMGNEQFF
TGCGCCAGCACCCGGTCGACTAGCGGGATGGGAAATGAGCAGTTCTTC
>TRBJ2-3|few|NA|TRBV3-1
CASSQLGRADTQYF
TGTGCCAGCAGCCAATTGGGGCGGGCAGATACGCAGTATTTT
>TRBJ1-4|once|TRBD1|TRBV4-2
CASRLRQGVGEKLFF
TGTGCCAGCCGACTCCGGCAGGGGGTCGGTGAAAAACTGTTTTTT
>TRBJ2-5|NA|NA|TRBV9
CASSVDRWAGTQYF
TGTGCCAGCAGCGTTGACAGGTGGGCCGGGACCCAGTACTTC
>TRBJ2-3|NA|NA|TRBV20-1
CSAPTSTDTQYF
TGCAGTGCCCCGACTAGCACAGATACGCAGTATTTT
>TRBJ1-2|NA|NA|TRBV6-5
CASSTGVYGYTF
TGTGCCAGCAGCACCGGGGTCTATGGCTACACCTTC
>TRBJ1-1|NA|NA|TRBV20-1
CSAESRGGTEAFF
TGCAGTGCCGAATCTCGAGGTGGCACTGAAGCTTTCTTT
>TRBJ1-1|few|NA|TRBV7-8
CASSLGQFGTEAFF
TGTGCCAGCAGCTTAGGACAGTTCGGGACTGAAGCTTTCTTT
>TRBJ2-1|NA|TRBD2|TRBV19
CASKRGTSGRAGNEQFF
TGTGCCAGTAAGCGAGGGACTAGCGGGAGGGCCGGCAATGAGCAGTTCTTC
>TRBJ1-2|NA|NA|TRBV20-1
CSARPGEWGYGYTF
TGCAGTGCTAGACCGGGGGAGTGGGGCTATGGCTACACCTTC
>TRBJ1-2|NA|NA|TRBV20-1
CSASATGTDYGYTF
TGCAGTGCCTCAGCTACAGGGACTGACTATGGCTACACCTTC
>TRBJ2-2|NA|TRBD1|TRBV7-9
CASFPDRAKYTGELFF
TGTGCCAGCTTTCCCGACAGGGCAAAGTACACCGGGGAGCTGTTTTTT
>TRBJ1-2|NA|TRBD1|TRBV12-3/TRBV12-4
CASRARDRGDNRYGYTF
TGTGCCAGCAGGGCCCGGGACAGGGGCGATAACCGCTATGGCTACACCTTC
>TRBJ2-2|few|NA|TRBV19
CASRRENTGELFF
TGTGCCAGCCGAAGGGAGAACACCGGGGAGCTGTTTTTT
>TRBJ2-6|few|NA|TRBV3-1
CASAQGGWSGANVLTF
TGTGCCAGCGCTCAGGGGGGTTGGTCTGGGGCCAACGTCCTGACTTTC
>TRBJ2-2|few|TRBD2|TRBV7-6
CAGTSGHTGELFF
TGTGCCGGGACTAGCGGACACACCGGGGAGCTGTTTTTT
>TRBJ2-3|NA|TRBD2|TRBV6-1
CASSESVAGSTDTQYF
TGTGCCAGCAGTGAAAGTGTAGCGGGTTCCACAGATACGCAGTATTTT
>TRBJ2-7|NA|NA|TRBV7-6
CASSPTGTFTYEQYF
TGTGCCAGCAGCCCTACCGGGACATTTACCTACGAGCAGTACTTC
>TRBJ1-1|few|NA|TRBV29-1
CSVGRGYDTEAFF
TGCAGCGTTGGAAGGGGGTACGACACTGAAGCTTTCTTT
>TRBJ2-1|few|NA|TRBV18
CASSTNRDEQFF
TGTGCCAGTTCCACAAATCGTGATGAGCAGTTCTTC
>TRBJ1-4|few|TRBD1|TRBV5-1
CASSLEGDSANEKLFF
TGCGCCAGCAGCTTGGAGGGGGACAGTGCTAATGAAAAACTGTTTTTT
>TRBJ2-5|NA|NA|TRBV29-1
CSVVSGGQETQYF
TGCAGCGTTGTATCCGGGGGTCAAGAGACCCAGTACTTC
>TRBJ2-1|few|NA|TRBV3-1
CASSPDSLPYNEQFF
TGTGCCAGCAGCCCCGACAGCCTACCTTACAATGAGCAGTTCTTC
>TRBJ1-5|NA|NA|TRBV20-1
CSASRDQPQHF
TGCAGTGCTAGTAGGGATCAGCCCCAGCATTTT
>TRBJ2-2|few|NA|TRBV15
CATSRDRAGSWGGELFF
TGTGCCACCAGCAGAGATCGGGCGGGGTCTTGGGGTGGGGAGCTGTTTTTT
>TRBJ1-1|many|TRBD1|TRBV29-1
CSGGQLNTEAFF
TGCAGCGGGGGACAGTTGAACACTGAAGCTTTCTTT
>TRBJ2-2|few|NA|TRBV3-1
CASMGAGSATGELFF
TGTGCCAGCATGGGGGCGGGGTCGGCGACCGGGGAGCTGTTTTTT
>TRBJ2-7|few|NA|TRBV6-2/TRBV6-3
CASSYQLNYEQYF
TGTGCCAGCAGTTACCAACTAAACTACGAGCAGTACTTC
>TRBJ1-4|many|TRBD1|TRBV7-2
CASSYSTGGGEKLFF
TGTGCCAGCAGCTACTCGACAGGGGGAGGCGAAAAACTGTTTTTT
>TRBJ2-1|NA|TRBD2|TRBV29-1
CSVESMREGLNEQFF
TGCAGCGTTGAGTCGATGCGGGAGGGCCTGAATGAGCAGTTCTTC
>TRBJ2-1|few|TRBD2|TRBV2
CASSETGLAGGEQFF
TGTGCCAGCAGTGAAACGGGACTAGCGGGAGGAGAGCAGTTCTTC
>TRBJ2-7|few|TRBD2|TRBV6-6
CASSYSIAGEAEQYF
TGTGCCAGCAGTTACTCGATTGCGGGAGAAGCCGAGCAGTACTTC
>TRBJ1-3|few|TRBD1|TRBV7-9
CASSSRTGGNTIYF
TGTGCCAGCAGCTCCCGGACAGGCGGAAACACCATATATTTT
>TRBJ1-2|few|NA|TRBV20-1
CSARAAELYYGYTF
TGCAGTGCTAGAGCTGCAGAACTTTACTATGGCTACACCTTC
>TRBJ1-1|NA|TRBD1|TRBV20-1
CSANAIPTGTEAFF
TGCAGTGCCAACGCGATACCGACAGGGACTGAAGCTTTCTTT
>TRBJ2-3|few|NA|TRBV6-5
CASSVLGELTDTQYF
TGTGCCAGCAGCGTTCTAGGGGAACTCACAGATACGCAGTATTTT
>TRBJ2-3|few|NA|TRBV5-1
CASSDTVSSDTQYF
TGCGCCAGCAGCGACACCGTCAGCTCAGATACGCAGTATTTT
>TRBJ1-4|NA|TRBD1|TRBV29-1
CSVEDRGQGEKLFF
TGCAGCGTTGAAGACAGGGGGCAAGGTGAAAAACTGTTTTTT
>TRBJ1-2|NA|NA|TRBV12-3/TRBV12-4
CASTPGPNRGYTF
TGTGCCAGCACCCCCGGCCCGAATCGTGGCTACACCTTC
>TRBJ1-3|NA|TRBD1|TRBV7-8
CASSHGQGDPGNTIYF
TGTGCCAGCAGCCATGGACAGGGGGACCCTGGAAACACCATATATTTT
>TRBJ2-3|few|NA|TRBV11-2
CASSSLLRDGQYF
TGTGCCAGCAGCTCGCTGCTTCGGGACGGGCAGTATTTT
>TRBJ1-6|few|TRBD1|TRBV5-1
CASSPAQGADSPLHF
TGCGCCAGCAGCCCGGCGCAGGGGGCAGATTCACCCCTCCACTTT
>TRBJ2-2|NA|TRBD1|TRBV29-1
CSVARGPGELFF
TGCAGCGTCGCCAGGGGGCCCGGGGAGCTGTTTTTT
>TRBJ2-3|NA|TRBD2|TRBV7-8
CASSSRGGATDTQYF
TGTGCCAGCAGCAGCCGGGGGGGGGCGACAGATACGCAGTATTTT